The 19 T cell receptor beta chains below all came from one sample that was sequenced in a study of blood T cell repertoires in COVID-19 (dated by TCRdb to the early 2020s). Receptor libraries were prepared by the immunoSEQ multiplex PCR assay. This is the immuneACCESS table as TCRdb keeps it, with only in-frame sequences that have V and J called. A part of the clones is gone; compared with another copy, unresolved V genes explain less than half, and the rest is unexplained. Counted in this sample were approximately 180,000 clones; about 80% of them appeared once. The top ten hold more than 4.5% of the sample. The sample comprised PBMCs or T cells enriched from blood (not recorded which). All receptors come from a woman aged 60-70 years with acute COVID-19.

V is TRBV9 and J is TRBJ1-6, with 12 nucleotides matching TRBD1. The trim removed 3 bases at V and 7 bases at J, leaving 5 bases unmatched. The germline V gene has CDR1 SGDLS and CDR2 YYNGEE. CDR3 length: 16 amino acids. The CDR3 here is CASSARDRGQNSPLHF. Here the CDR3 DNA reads TGTGCCAGCAGCGCCCGGGACAGGGGGCAAAATTCACCCCTCCACTTT. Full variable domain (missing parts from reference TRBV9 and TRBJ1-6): DSGVTQTPKHLITATGQRVTLRCSPRSGDLSVYWYQQSLDQGLQFLIQYYNGEERAKGNILERFSAQQFPDLHSELNLSSLELGDSALYFCASSARDRGQNSPLHFGNGTRLTVT.

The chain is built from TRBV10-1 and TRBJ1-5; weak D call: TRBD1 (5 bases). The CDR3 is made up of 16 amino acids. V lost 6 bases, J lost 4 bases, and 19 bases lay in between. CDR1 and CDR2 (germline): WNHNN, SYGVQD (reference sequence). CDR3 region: CASSRFGGAKNQPQHF. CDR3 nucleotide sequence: TGCGCCAGCAGCCGGTTCGGAGGGGCGAAGAATCAGCCCCAGCATTTT.

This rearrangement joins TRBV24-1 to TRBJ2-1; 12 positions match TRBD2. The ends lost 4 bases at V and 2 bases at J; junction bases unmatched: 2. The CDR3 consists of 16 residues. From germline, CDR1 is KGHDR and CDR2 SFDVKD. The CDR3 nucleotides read TGTGCCACCAGTGAGACTAGCGGGAGTACCTACAATGAGCAGTTCTTC. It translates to CATSETSGSTYNEQFF.

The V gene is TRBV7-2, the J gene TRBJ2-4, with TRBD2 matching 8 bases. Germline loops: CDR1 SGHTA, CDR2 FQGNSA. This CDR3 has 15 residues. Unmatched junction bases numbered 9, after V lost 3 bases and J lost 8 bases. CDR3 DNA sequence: TGTGCCAGCAGCTTTCGGCCGGGAGGGAGGGACATTCAGTACTTC. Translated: CASSFRPGGRDIQYF.

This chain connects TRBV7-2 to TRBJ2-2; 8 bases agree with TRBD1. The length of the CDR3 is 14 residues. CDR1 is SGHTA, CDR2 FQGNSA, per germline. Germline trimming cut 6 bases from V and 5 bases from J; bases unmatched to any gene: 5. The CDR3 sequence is CASRPDRVTGELFF. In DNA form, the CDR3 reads TGTGCCAGCAGGCCGGACAGGGTGACCGGGGAGCTGTTTTTT.

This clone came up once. The CDR3 sequence: CATSRGLLEAFF. CDR3 coding DNA: TGTGCCACCAGCCGGGGACTGCTTGAAGCTTTCTTT. This chain uses TRBV15 with TRBJ1-1; TRBD1 might be the D (5 bases). The CDR3 totals 12 residues. Trimming stripped 5 bases from V and 7 bases from J, with 11 bases between. Germline V CDR1 and CDR2: LNHNV, YYDKDF (reference sequence).

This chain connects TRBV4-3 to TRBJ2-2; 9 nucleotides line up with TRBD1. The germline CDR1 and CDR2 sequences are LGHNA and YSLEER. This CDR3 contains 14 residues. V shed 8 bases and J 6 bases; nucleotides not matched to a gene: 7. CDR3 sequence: CASGGQGWAGELFF. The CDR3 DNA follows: TGCGCCAGCGGGGGACAGGGTTGGGCCGGGGAGCTGTTTTTT.

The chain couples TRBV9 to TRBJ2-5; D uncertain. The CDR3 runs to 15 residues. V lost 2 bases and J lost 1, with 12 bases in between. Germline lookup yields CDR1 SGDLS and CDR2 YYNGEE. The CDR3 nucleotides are TGTGCCAGCAGCGTTCTCGGTGTACCCCAAGAGACCCAGTACTTC. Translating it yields CASSVLGVPQETQYF.

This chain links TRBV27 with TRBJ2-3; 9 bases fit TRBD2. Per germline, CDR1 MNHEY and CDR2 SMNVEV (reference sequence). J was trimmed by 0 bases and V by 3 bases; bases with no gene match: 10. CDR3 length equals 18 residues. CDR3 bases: TGTGCCAGCAGTTTCGTTAGCGGGGGTGATTCTAGCACAGATACGCAGTATTTT. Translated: CASSFVSGGDSSTDTQYF.

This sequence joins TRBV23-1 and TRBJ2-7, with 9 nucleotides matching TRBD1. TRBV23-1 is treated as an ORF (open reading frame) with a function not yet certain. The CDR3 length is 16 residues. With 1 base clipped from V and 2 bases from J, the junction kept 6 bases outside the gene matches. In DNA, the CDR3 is TGCGCCAGCAGTCAATGGATACAGGGGGCACCCTACGAGCAGTACGTC. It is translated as CASSQWIQGAPYEQYV.

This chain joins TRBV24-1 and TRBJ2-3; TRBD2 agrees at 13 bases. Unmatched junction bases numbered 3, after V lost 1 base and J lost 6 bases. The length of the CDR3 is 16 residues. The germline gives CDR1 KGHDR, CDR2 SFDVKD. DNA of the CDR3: TGTGCCACCAGTGATTTACTAGCGGGGGGGCCTGATACGCAGTATTTT. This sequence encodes CATSDLLAGGPDTQYF.

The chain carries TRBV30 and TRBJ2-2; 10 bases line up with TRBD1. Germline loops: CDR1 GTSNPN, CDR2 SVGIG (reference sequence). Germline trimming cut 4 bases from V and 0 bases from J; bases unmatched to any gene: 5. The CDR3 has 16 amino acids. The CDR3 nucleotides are TGTGCCTGGAACCGGGACAGGGGCCCGAACACCGGGGAGCTGTTTTTT. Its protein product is CAWNRDRGPNTGELFF.

This chain's CDR3 is CASSLVSVSTDTQYF. The CDR3 DNA is TGTGCCAGCAGCTTAGTTTCGGTGAGCACAGATACGCAGTATTTT. The chain is built from TRBV7-2 and TRBJ2-3; D is unclear. The CDR3 extends over 15 amino acids. The V and J ends lost 1 base and 0 bases respectively, with 8 bases between them. Germline V gene data show CDR1 as SGHTA and CDR2 as FQGNSA.

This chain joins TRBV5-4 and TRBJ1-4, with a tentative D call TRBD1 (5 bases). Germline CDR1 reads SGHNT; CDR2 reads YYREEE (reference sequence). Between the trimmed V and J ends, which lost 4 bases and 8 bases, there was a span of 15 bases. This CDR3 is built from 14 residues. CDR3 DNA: TGTGCCAGCAGCCGGGACTTTACTGGGGAAAAACTGTTTTTT. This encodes CASSRDFTGEKLFF.

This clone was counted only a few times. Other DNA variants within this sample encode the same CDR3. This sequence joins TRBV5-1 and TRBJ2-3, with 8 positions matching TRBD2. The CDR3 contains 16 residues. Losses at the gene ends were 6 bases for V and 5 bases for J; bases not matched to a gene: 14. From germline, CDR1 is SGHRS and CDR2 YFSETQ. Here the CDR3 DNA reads TGCGCCAGCACCTACTCCCCGGGGGGGCTGGGAGATACGCAGTATTTT. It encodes CASTYSPGGLGDTQYF.

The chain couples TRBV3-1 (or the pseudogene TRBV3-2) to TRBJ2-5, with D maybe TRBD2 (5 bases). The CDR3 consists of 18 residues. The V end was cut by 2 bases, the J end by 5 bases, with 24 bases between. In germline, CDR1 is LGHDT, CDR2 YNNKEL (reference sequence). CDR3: CASSQKGASRNLQETQYF. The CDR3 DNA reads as TGTGCCAGCAGCCAAAAAGGCGCTAGCCGGAACCTCCAGGAGACCCAGTACTTC.

CDR3 region: CASSQDRVSGSPLHF. CDR3 nucleotide sequence: TGCGCCAGCAGCCAGGACAGAGTCTCGGGTTCACCCCTCCACTTT. The rearrangement uses TRBV4-1 and TRBJ1-6; D might be TRBD1 (6 bases). Germline V CDR1 and CDR2: MGHRA, YSYEKL. V was clipped by 3 bases and J by 9 bases, with 15 bases between them. This CDR3 has 15 amino acids.

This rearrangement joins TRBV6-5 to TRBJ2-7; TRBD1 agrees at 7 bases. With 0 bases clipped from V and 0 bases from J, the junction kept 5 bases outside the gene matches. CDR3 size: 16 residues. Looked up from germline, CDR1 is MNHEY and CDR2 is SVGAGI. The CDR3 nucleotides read TGTGCCAGCAGTTACTCGAGAGGGACAGTCTCCTACGAGCAGTACTTC. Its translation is CASSYSRGTVSYEQYF.

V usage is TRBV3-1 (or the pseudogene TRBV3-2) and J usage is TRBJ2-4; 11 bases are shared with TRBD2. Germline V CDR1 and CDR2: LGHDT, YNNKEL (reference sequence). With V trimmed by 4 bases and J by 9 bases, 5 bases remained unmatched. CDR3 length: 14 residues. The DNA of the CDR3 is TGTGCCAGCAGCCCCCTAGCGGGGGGCGGCATTCAGTACTTC. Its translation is CASSPLAGGGIQYF.